Shown below are 20 T cell receptor beta chains from a single sample sequenced in a study of metastatic and nonmetastatic thyroid tumors (TCRdb year 2020). The library came from PCR. Reads for this sample came from an Illumina HiSeq 4000. The public reads were reanalyzed by TCRdb: fastp trimming at Q25, MiXCR alignment, in-frame beta chains only. This sample has 43,000 or so clones in its table, and under 20% of those were observed once. Approximately 21% of the sample is held by the ten biggest clonotypes. No treatment had been received by any patient before thyroid surgery. Sequenced input: blood. These receptors all come from a female donor with papillary thyroid cancer or a benign thyroid nodule (not recorded which). Some clones in this sample may be carry-over from other donors' samples.

This rearrangement joins TRBV14 to TRBJ2-7; D could derive from TRBD1 or TRBD2 (5 bases each). CDR3 length: 14 amino acids. Germline V gene data show CDR1 as SGHDN and CDR2 as FVKESK. V gave up 4 bases and J gave up 4 bases, with 14 bases separating them. This chain's CDR3 is CASSPLGVVYEQYF. The DNA of the CDR3 is TGTGCCAGCAGCCCCTTGGGGGTCGTATACGAGCAGTACTTC.

This clone occurred many times. This rearrangement joins TRBV5-1 to TRBJ2-3; 7 bases are a match to TRBD1. Germline V gene data show CDR1 as SGHRS and CDR2 as YFSETQ. The CDR3 is 15 residues long. Trimming took 4 bases from V and 4 from J; bases not matched to a gene: 9. CDR3 nucleotides: TGCGCCAGCAGCCCCGGACAGGCTGGTCCAGATACGCAGTATTTT. This codes for CASSPGQAGPDTQYF.

This clone has more than one count but fewer than ten. The rearrangement joins TRBV6-1 to TRBJ2-3; 12 bases align to TRBD2. Germline values: CDR1 MNHNS, CDR2 SASEGT. The CDR3 has 15 amino acids. V shed 6 bases, J shed 8 bases, and the junction held 9 bases outside the gene matches. The chain's CDR3 is CASSWGLAGAGTQYF. CDR3 nucleotides: TGTGCCAGCAGCTGGGGACTAGCGGGCGCAGGTACGCAGTATTTT.

This clone was picked up many times. Other DNA sequences in the same sample also yield this CDR3. The chain has TRBV20-1 and TRBJ1-1; no definite D call. The CDR3 extends over 12 amino acids. The germline V gene has CDR1 DFQATT and CDR2 SNEGSKA (reference sequence). V lost 4 bases and J lost 4, with 10 bases in between. The CDR3 DNA is TGCAGTGCTACTCCCAGTGGCACTGAAGCTTTCTTT. Translating gives CSATPSGTEAFF.

This clone has a count of ten or more. The rearrangement links TRBV4-1 to TRBJ2-6; 7 bases are shared with TRBD1. CDR3 length equals 18 residues. V trimming: 2 bases; J trimming: 0 bases; junction bases outside the gene matches: 7. Germline V gives CDR1 MGHRA, CDR2 YSYEKL. Written as DNA, the CDR3 is TGCGCCAGCAGCCAAACGGGACAGTTTAACTCTGGGGCCAACGTCCTGACTTTC. It translates to CASSQTGQFNSGANVLTF.

This chain joins TRBV5-1 and TRBJ2-1; 7 bases align to TRBD1. The germline V gene has CDR1 SGHRS and CDR2 YFSETQ. The CDR3 is 15 amino acids. With 0 bases clipped from V and 4 bases from J, the junction kept 4 bases outside the gene matches. In DNA form, the CDR3 reads TGCGCCAGCAGCTTGGAAGGGGGCTCGTACAATGAGCAGTTCTTC. Protein: CASSLEGGSYNEQFF.

This clone qualifies as medium-sized. V usage is TRBV12-3 or TRBV12-4 and J usage is TRBJ1-2, with D perhaps TRBD1 (6 bases). The CDR3 runs to 13 residues. V shed 0 bases and J shed 8 bases, with 10 bases lying between them. Here the CDR3 reads CASSLAGGKGYTF. CDR3 sequence (DNA): TGTGCCAGCAGTTTAGCAGGGGGAAAAGGCTACACCTTC.

This clone was seen repeatedly, ten times or more. The rearrangement uses TRBV7-2 and TRBJ2-7; 9 bases match TRBD2. The CDR3 has 15 amino acids. The ends lost 1 base at V and 8 bases at J; junction bases unmatched: 9. Germline V gene sequence: CDR1 SGHTA, CDR2 FQGNSA. The CDR3 spells CASSLDVLSGGKQYF. The CDR3 DNA reads as TGTGCCAGCAGCTTAGACGTACTGAGCGGGGGGAAGCAGTACTTC.

Concerning this clone: This sample also contains other DNA sequences that code for the same CDR3. V and J are TRBV18 and TRBJ1-2, with 7 bases identical to TRBD1. Germline-derived CDR1 and CDR2 are KGHSH and LQKENI. The CDR3 is 13 residues long. The ends lost 1 base at V and 8 bases at J; junction bases unmatched: 4. The CDR3 DNA follows: TGTGCCAGCTCACCACGGACAGGCTCGGGCTACACCTTC. It specifies CASSPRTGSGYTF.

In its sample, this clone was seen a few times. Germline is not matched at one junction end, which may reflect a read error. The V and J genes are TRBV6-8 and TRBJ2-7, with 7 bases aligning to TRBD2. The CDR3 extends over 15 amino acids. The germline gives CDR1 MNHGY, CDR2 SAAAGT. For the CDR3, the DNA is TGTTCCAGCACTATGCTAGCGGCTACCTCCTACGAGCAGTACTTC. Its protein is CSSTMLAATSYEQYF.

This clone has at least ten counts. V is TRBV12-3 or TRBV12-4 and J is TRBJ1-5; no clear D gene. V was trimmed by 6 bases and J by 0 bases, leaving 9 bases between them. The CDR3 covers 14 residues. The DNA of the CDR3 is TGTGCCAGCAGACCCGTCCCTAGCAATCAGCCCCAGCATTTT. Encoded protein: CASRPVPSNQPQHF.

In its sample, this clone was seen many times. The same CDR3 also results from other DNA sequences found in this sample. The CDR3 DNA reads TGTGCCACCAGCAGAACAGGGGCCCGAGACACTGAAGCTTTCTTT. It specifies CATSRTGARDTEAFF. This chain connects TRBV24-1 to TRBJ1-1; 7 bases are a match to TRBD1. The CDR3 length is 15 residues. J lost 3 bases, V lost 7 bases, and 10 bases had no gene match. Germline-derived CDR1 and CDR2 are KGHDR and SFDVKD.

This clone has more than one count but fewer than ten. V is TRBV24-1 and J is TRBJ2-3; 7 bases match TRBD1. The CDR3 is 16 residues long. V lost 5 bases to trimming and J lost 2 bases; unmatched junction nucleotides: 9. Per the germline V gene, CDR1 is KGHDR and CDR2 is SFDVKD. CDR3 amino acids: CATSGTGTLVTDTQYF. The DNA of the CDR3 is TGTGCCACCAGTGGGACAGGTACGCTCGTCACAGATACGCAGTATTTT.

Many counts were recorded for this clone. The chain is built from TRBV19 and TRBJ1-1; 7 positions agree with TRBD1. The CDR3 extends over 13 amino acids. In germline, CDR1 is LNHDA, CDR2 SQIVND (reference sequence). J gave up 1 base and V 6 bases, and 2 bases lay outside the gene matches. The CDR3 DNA reads TGTGCCAGTAGGGACAGGCCGAACACTGAAGCTTTCTTT. Its protein is CASRDRPNTEAFF.

Points on this clone: In the same sample, other DNA sequences code for this CDR3. V gene TRBV5-1 combines with J gene TRBJ2-3; 11 positions agree with TRBD1. Trimming cost V 7 bases and J 4 bases; bases outside gene matches: 5. This CDR3 is built from 14 residues. CDR1 and CDR2 (germline): SGHRS, YFSETQ. CDR3 region: CASLRTGGADTQYF. The DNA for the CDR3 is TGCGCCAGCCTTAGGACAGGGGGCGCAGATACGCAGTATTTT. The full variable domain, its missing parts supplied by reference TRBV5-1 and TRBJ2-3, is KAGVTQTPRYLIKTRGQQVTLSCSPISGHRSVSWYQQTPGQGLQFLFEYFSETQRNKGNFPGRFSGRQFSNSRSEMNVSTLELGDSALYLCASLRTGGADTQYFGPGTRLTVL.

This clone was observed once. J is TRBJ1-2 and V is TRBV30; unclear D gene. Trimming removed 5 bases from V and 2 bases from J, with 3 bases in between. Germline lookup yields CDR1 GTSNPN and CDR2 SVGIG (reference sequence). The CDR3 is made up of 10 amino acids. The CDR3 DNA reads as TGTGCCTGGTGGAACTATGGCTACACCTTC. It is translated as CAWWNYGYTF.

This clone was observed many times. The chain is built from TRBV9 and TRBJ1-2; maybe TRBD1 (5 bases). CDR1 is SGDLS, CDR2 YYNGEE, per germline. V gave up 4 bases and J gave up 4 bases, with 20 bases separating them. CDR3 length: 16 residues. DNA of the CDR3: TGTGCCAGCAGCCCAACCCTAAGACAGCCGGGCTATGGCTACACCTTC. The encoded protein is CASSPTLRQPGYGYTF.

This clone appeared many times. The genes are TRBV13 and TRBJ2-3; weak D call: TRBD1 (6 bases). The V end was cut by 1 base, the J end by 4 bases, with 12 bases between. The CDR3 loop spans 15 amino acids. Germline V gene lookup returns CDR1 PRHDT and CDR2 FYEKMQ (reference sequence). CDR3 loop: CASSLDRTVPDTQYF. Here the CDR3 DNA reads TGTGCCAGCAGCTTAGATCGGACAGTGCCAGATACGCAGTATTTT. Together with reference TRBV13 and TRBJ2-3, the CDR3 gives the full variable domain: AAGVIQSPRHLIKEKRETATLKCYPIPRHDTVYWYQQGPGQDPQFLISFYEKMQSDKGSIPDRFSAQQFSDYHSELNMSSLELGDSALYFCASSLDRTVPDTQYFGPGTRLTVL.

This clone was detected ten times or more. The V call is TRBV28, the J call TRBJ2-2, with a tentative D call TRBD2 (7 bases). Germline-derived CDR1 and CDR2 are MDHEN and SYDVKM. V lost 2 bases and J 5 bases, leaving 12 bases between the germline ends. The length of the CDR3 is 15 residues. The CDR3 here is CASSLPGGGTGELFF. The CDR3 nucleotides read TGTGCCAGCAGTTTACCGGGGGGCGGGACCGGGGAGCTGTTTTTT. The variable domain in full, with the rest retrieved from reference TRBV28 and TRBJ2-2, is DVKVTQSSRYLVKRTGEKVFLECVQDMDHENMFWYRQDPGLGLRLIYFSYDVKMKEKGDIPEGYSVSREKKERFSLILESASTNQTSMYLCASSLPGGGTGELFFGEGSRLTVL.

This clone is deemed medium-sized (0.01 to 0.1%). This CDR3 is CASMNRGLNEQFF. In nucleotides, the CDR3 is TGTGCCAGCATGAACAGAGGTCTTAATGAGCAGTTCTTC. The chain couples TRBV6-1 to TRBJ2-1; no reliable D call. The CDR3 spans 13 residues. Deletions cut 7 bases from V and 7 bases from J, with 14 bases between. CDR1 and CDR2 from the germline V gene are MNHNS and SASEGT.